Below, one T cell receptor (beta chain) is given with its context. The antigen it binds to is not known. Within one base of it there is no much larger clone, and no base qualities were kept. Collaborating institutions collected whole blood in K2EDTA tubes following their own protocols. For TCRbeta analysis, collaborators shipped samples as frozen whole blood, isolated PBMCs, or DNA extracted from either of those sample types. The data originate from a study of blood T cell repertoires in COVID-19 (dated by TCRdb to about 2020). About the full investigation: The collaborator samples originated in the United States, Italy and Spain and spanned the acute and convalescent phases of COVID-19. The sample metadata nearly always contained a de-identified subject ID, COVID-19 status, age in years and sex. The material from the prospective study consisted of cDNA or gDNA derived from T cells, B-cell-depleted T cells, or PBMCs. The repertoires were released in a freely available public database meant as a resource for research on the immune response to SARS-CoV-2. The dataset comprised deeply sampled blood TCRbeta repertoires from subjects exposed to, actively infected with, or recovered from COVID-19. Samples came from the ongoing ImmuneRACE study (first 160 participants) plus 1,254 subjects from 6 global collaborators. Where available, HLA class I and class II types were taken from metadata supplied by the sample provider and were not determined by assay-based typing.

The paper as a whole reports these results and caveats: The amount of clinical and demographic metadata varied by source and participant and was provided uncurated.

TCRbeta CDR3 regions were amplified from genomic DNA using the immunoSEQ Assay, a bias-controlled multiplex PCR. For the original study's pipeline: The number of nucleated cells in each sample was estimated by amplification of reference gene primers within the assay. Sequence reads were collapsed and filtered to measure the absolute abundance of every unique TCRbeta CDR3 rearrangement. For each sample, productive Simpson clonality was calculated by taking the square root of Simpson's diversity index across productive rearrangements. TCRdb took this table from immuneACCESS and kept in-frame rearrangements with V and J called. Such tables lack part of the clones; where checked against another copy, unresolved V genes explain under half of the gap, and the rest is unexplained. V and J calls and clone size are copied from that table; D and trimming were computed from the DNA. This sample comprises some 150,000 clones, about three quarters of them detected only once. Around 1.7% of the sample is taken by the ten largest.

There are 13 amino acids in the CDR3, from cysteine to phenylalanine inclusive. CDR3 DNA only is kept here, 39 bases in frame from base 1. The germline V gene sets CDR1 to SGHDN and CDR2 to FVKESK. V ends up 4 bases short and J 8 bases short, with an unmatched junction base count of 6. The material sequenced was peripheral blood. The clonotype comes from a man at least 80 years old with acute or convalescent COVID-19. The chain links TRBV14 with TRBJ2-7, and TRBD1 aligns with 9 junction nucleotides. In nucleotides, the sequence is TGTGCCAGCAGCCCAAGGACAGGGGAGAAGCAGTACTTC. Its coded protein is CASSPRTGEKQYF.